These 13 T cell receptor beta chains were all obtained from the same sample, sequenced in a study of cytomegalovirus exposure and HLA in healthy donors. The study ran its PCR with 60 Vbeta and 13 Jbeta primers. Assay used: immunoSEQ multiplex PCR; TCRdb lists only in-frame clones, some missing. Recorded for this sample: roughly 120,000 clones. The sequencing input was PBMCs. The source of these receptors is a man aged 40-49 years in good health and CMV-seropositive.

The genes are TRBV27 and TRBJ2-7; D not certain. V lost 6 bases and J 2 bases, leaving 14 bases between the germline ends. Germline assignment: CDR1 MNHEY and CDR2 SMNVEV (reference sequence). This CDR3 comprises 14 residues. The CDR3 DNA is TGTGCCAGCAGACCTGTCAGGTCGGCCTACGAGCAGTACTTC. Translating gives CASRPVRSAYEQYF.

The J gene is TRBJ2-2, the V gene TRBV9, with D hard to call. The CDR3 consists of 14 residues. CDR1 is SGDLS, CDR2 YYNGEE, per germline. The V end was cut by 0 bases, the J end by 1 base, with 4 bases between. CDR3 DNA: TGTGCCAGCAGCGTAGTTCAGAACACCGGGGAGCTGTTTTTT. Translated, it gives CASSVVQNTGELFF.

CDR3 sequence reads: CASSGGGRYEQYF. Here the CDR3 DNA reads TGTGCCAGCAGCGGCGGGGGGCGGTACGAGCAGTACTTC. The chain links TRBV7-9 to TRBJ2-5; 8 bases align to TRBD2. Judging by the DNA end, TRBJ2-7 fits better; the J call may be wrong. Germline CDR1 SEHNR, CDR2 FQNEAQ (reference sequence). The CDR3 contains 13 residues.

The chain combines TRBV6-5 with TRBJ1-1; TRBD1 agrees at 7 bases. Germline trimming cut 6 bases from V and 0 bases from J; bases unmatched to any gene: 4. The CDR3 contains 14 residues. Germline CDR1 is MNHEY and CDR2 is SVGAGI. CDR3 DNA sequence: TGTGCCAGCAGCACGGACAGGATGAACACTGAAGCTTTCTTT. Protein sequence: CASSTDRMNTEAFF.

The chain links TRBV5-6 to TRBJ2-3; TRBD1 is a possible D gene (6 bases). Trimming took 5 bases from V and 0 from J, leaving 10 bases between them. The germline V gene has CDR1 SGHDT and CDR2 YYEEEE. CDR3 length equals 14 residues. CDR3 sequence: CASRQGISTDTQYF. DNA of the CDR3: TGTGCCAGCAGGCAGGGGATAAGCACAGATACGCAGTATTTT.

The CDR3 spells CSVEGLAGRNEQFF. CDR3 DNA sequence: TGCAGCGTTGAGGGACTAGCGGGTCGCAATGAGCAGTTCTTC. The chain has TRBV29-1 and TRBJ2-1; 12 positions agree with TRBD2. V lost 3 bases to trimming and J lost 6 bases; unmatched junction nucleotides: 3. Germline V gene lookup returns CDR1 SQVTM and CDR2 ANQGSEA. The CDR3 has 14 residues.

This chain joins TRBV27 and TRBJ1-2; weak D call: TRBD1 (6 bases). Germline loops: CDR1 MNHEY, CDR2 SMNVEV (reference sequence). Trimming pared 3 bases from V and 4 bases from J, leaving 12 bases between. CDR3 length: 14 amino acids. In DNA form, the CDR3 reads TGTGCCAGCAGTTTGACCGGGACAAGCTATGGCTACACCTTC. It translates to CASSLTGTSYGYTF.

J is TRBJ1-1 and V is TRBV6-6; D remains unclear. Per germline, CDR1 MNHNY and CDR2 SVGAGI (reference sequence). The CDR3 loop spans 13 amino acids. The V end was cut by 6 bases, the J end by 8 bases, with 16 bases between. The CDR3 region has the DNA TGTGCCAGCAGCGATCCGGGAAGGCACGAAGCTTTCTTT. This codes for CASSDPGRHEAFF.

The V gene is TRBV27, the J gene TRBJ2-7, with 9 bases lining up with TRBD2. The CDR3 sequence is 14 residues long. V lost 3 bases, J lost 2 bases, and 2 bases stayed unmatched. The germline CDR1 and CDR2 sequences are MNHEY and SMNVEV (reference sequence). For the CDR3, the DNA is TGTGCCAGCAGTTTGGCTAGCGGGACCTACGAGCAGTACTTC. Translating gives CASSLASGTYEQYF.

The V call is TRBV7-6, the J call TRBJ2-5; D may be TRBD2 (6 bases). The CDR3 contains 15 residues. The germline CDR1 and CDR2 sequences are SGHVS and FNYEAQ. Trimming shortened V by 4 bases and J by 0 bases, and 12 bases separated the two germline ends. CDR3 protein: CASSSEAGYQETQYF. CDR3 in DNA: TGTGCCAGCAGCTCAGAGGCGGGGTACCAAGAGACCCAGTACTTC.

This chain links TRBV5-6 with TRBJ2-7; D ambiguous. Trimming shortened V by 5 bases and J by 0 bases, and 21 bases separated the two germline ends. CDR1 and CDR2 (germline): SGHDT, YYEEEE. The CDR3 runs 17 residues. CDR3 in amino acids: CASRSPRGDPSSYEQYF. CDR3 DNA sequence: TGTGCCAGCAGATCCCCCCGAGGAGACCCTTCCTCCTACGAGCAGTACTTC.

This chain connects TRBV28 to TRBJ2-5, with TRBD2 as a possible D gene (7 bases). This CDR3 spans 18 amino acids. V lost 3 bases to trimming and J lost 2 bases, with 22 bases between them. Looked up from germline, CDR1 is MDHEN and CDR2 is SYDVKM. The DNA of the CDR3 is TGTGCCAGCAGTTTTACGCGGGGAGGGGGACCCGCTCAAGAGACCCAGTACTTC. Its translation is CASSFTRGGGPAQETQYF.

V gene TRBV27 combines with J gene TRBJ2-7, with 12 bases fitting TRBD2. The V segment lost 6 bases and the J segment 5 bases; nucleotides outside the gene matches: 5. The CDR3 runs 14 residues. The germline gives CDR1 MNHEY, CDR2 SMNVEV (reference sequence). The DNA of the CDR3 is TGTGCCAGCAGAAGACTAGCGGGAGACCACGAGCAGTACTTC. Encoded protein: CASRRLAGDHEQYF.